This T cell receptor (beta chain) was captured in a study of cytomegalovirus exposure and HLA in healthy donors (dated by TCRdb to the late 2010s). Some background on the complete study: An earlier analysis of under 600 of the donors reported approximately 270 Gb of sequence data and 117 million unique TCR beta sequences from about 180 million T cells. Approximately 310 gigabases of sequencing data and 70 million to 100 million unique TCR sequences were included in an early release covering about 600 HLA-typed donors. Among the approximately 400 genotyped donors, approximately 76% belonged to the genetic ancestry cluster associated with self-reported Caucasian donors. The study aimed to test whether signatures of past pathogen exposure could be identified by cataloging public T cell receptors. The T cell repertoires of several hundred subjects were profiled by immunosequencing and related to cytomegalovirus serostatus. A separate validation cohort of 100 to 150 different subjects was used in addition to the 666-subject first cohort. The study combined high-throughput TCR immunosequencing, statistical association of individual TCRs with disease status, and machine learning to predict cytomegalovirus infection status. To study patterns of TCR occurrence, a later analysis re-analyzed previously published TCR beta repertoires from just over 650 donors and added high-resolution HLA genotyping. Rather than drawing on any new phenotypic data, the later analysis identified candidate immune exposures from TCR beta sequences and the way those sequences occurred across donors. An earlier analysis of roughly 580 of the donors used high-throughput TCR beta sequencing to judge whether each TCR beta V gene segment behaved as functional or pseudogenic. Donor age, sex, ethnicity and CMV serostatus were compiled alongside the repertoire data. Genome-wide SNP genotypes for about 65% of the roughly 670 donors were used in a later genetic analysis, which treated that subset as a discovery cohort. Every repertoire in the discovery cohort had been generated on one and the same sequencing platform. HLA typing included class I and class II loci at four-digit resolution. The number of typed donors differed by locus: roughly 629-640 for A, B, C, DRB1 and DQB1; approximately 540 for DQA1; roughly 600 for DPA1; and roughly 490 for DPB1. Because of strong linkage in the cohort, a few DR-DQ haplotypes were treated as single units for association and clustering. Across approximately 400 genotyped donors of the cohort, an average of roughly 250,000 unique TCR beta nucleotide sequences per donor were sequenced, and approximately 17% of those sequences were non-productive. Study-wide findings and limitations: A further reported finding was that TCR beta sequences accurately predicted the HLA-A and HLA-B alleles for most subjects in the first cohort. In a later genetic analysis, a missense DCLRE1C variant was associated with V-gene and J-gene trimming of TCR beta chains, and the association was replicated in an independent cohort. Broadly in line with IMGT annotations, most TCR beta V segments showed up in productive rearrangements about 90% or about 30% of the time in an earlier analysis of some 590 of the donors. In a later analysis, several top co-occurrence clusters were reported to appear linked to parvovirus B19, influenza, CMV and Epstein-Barr virus. A later analysis found that most CMV-associated TCR beta chains appeared HLA-restricted, with HLA associations seemingly driven largely by CMV exposure. Most TCR sequences were seen in very few donors, while some public TCRs were found in many individuals. According to a later analysis, TCR association rates differed among HLA loci, with DRB1 alleles showing the most associated TCRs and HLA-C alleles showing the fewest. Compared with equally common non-associated chains, HLA-associated TCR beta chains in a later analysis were more clonally expanded and had lower generation probabilities. In a later genetic analysis, fewer N-insertions in productive TCRs were reported among donors in an Asian-associated ancestry cluster than the roughly 640-donor mean. In both the original and validation cohorts, the classifier was reported to diagnose cytomegalovirus status with high specificity and sensitivity. Because HLA typing was unavailable for some donors at each locus, only the typed subset was used in association tests. The authors suggested that the approach could potentially be generalized to other disease states and immunological phenotypes. A cluster of highly shared sequence variants was judged likely to be a technical artifact of the sequencing pipeline. For the cohort, immune exposure information was limited to CMV serostatus. At a false discovery rate of 0.05, a later analysis linked under 20,000 TCR beta sequences to specific HLA alleles. When HLA alleles, especially DR and DQ, strongly co-occurred, attributing TCR associations to individual alleles was difficult. In this cohort, only TCR beta chains were sequenced, and detectable features were limited by the absence of alpha or paired-chain data. Correlated functional status among segregating V segments might reflect linkage disequilibrium, but an unknown experimental factor could not be ruled out. In the study, some 160 TCR beta chains were listed as associated with cytomegalovirus. In vitro tests confirmed that a few of the cytomegalovirus-associated TCR beta chains recognize cytomegalovirus antigens. The earlier analysis of a few hundred of the donors excluded some 15 rarely observed V segments, including chromosome 9 orphons, because counts were too low. Some IMGT-functional V segments, including TRBV6-2 and TRBV6-3, could not be told apart with the 87-base-pair reads, so those segments were excluded. Sequencing depth was assumed to be roughly uniform across donors in the presence/absence analyses, though that assumption may not hold.

V is shortened by 5 bases, J by 4 bases, and the region joining them spans 8 bases. Taken from the germline V gene, the CDR1 and CDR2 loops are MNHEY and SVGAGI. The cysteine opens and the phenylalanine closes a CDR3 of 12 amino acids. Left in the record is the CDR3 DNA by itself, 36 bases read in frame from the first base. Library prep was done by the immunoSEQ multiplex PCR assay. A mixture of 60 forward primers for TCR Vbeta segments and 13 reverse primers for TCR Jbeta segments was used in the multiplex PCR. The CDR3 region of rearranged TCR beta genes was amplified from genomic DNA by a multiplex PCR assay. On the Illumina HiSeq System, the amplified TCR beta libraries were sequenced as 87-base-pair reads. The study's processing was this. A later analysis tallied roughly 78 million unique TCR beta chains across the 666 repertoires, and around 9.9 million of those chains were shared by two or more donors. A nearest-neighbor algorithm error-corrected the raw reads and collapsed the reads into unique sequences, merging closely related sequences to remove PCR and sequencing errors. Alignment of CDR3 sequences to IMGT reference sequences was used to assign V, D and J gene segments. For a sequence to be retained, a match of at least six nucleotides to both a V gene segment and a J gene segment was required. Rearrangements were classified as productive when the CDR3 lacked stop codons and remained in frame with V and J, and all other rearrangements were classified as non-productive. CDR3 was defined by IMGT convention, running from the second conserved V-encoded cysteine to the conserved J-encoded phenylalanine. Sequences without an unambiguous match to a single V gene segment were excluded from the earlier analysis of approximately 600 of the donors. An earlier analysis of a few hundred of the donors called V segments functional above 56.7% productive rearrangements and segregating when the between-donor standard deviation exceeded 5%. To diagnose cytomegalovirus status from the catalog of TCR beta chain sequences, a statistical classification framework was built. In a later analysis, V and J genes were assigned by comparing TCR nucleotide sequences against IMGT/GENE-DB human TR gene sequences. The TCRdist pipeline was used in a later analysis to assign CDR3 sequences and most-parsimonious VDJ recombination scenarios. In a later analysis, every TCR beta chain was defined by the combination of its CDR3 amino acid sequence and its V-gene family, and reads without a unique V-gene family were dropped. A later analysis removed roughly 590 highly shared, low-generation-probability nucleotide sequences to deal with suspected cross-contamination and a sequencing artifact. In a later analysis, a clonal expansion index was calculated for each public chain from normalized within-repertoire ranks of inferred template counts. Generation probabilities in a later analysis came from a VDJ recombination model fitted to out-of-frame rearrangements, and those results were checked against IGoR. In a later analysis, hypergeometric tests were used to score TCR-TCR, TCR-HLA and TCR-CMV co-occurrence, with a repertoire-size bias correction applied to TCR pairs. A later analysis estimated false discovery rates by permuting HLA or CMV assignments 20 times. In a later analysis, co-occurring TCRs were grouped using DBSCAN, with TCRdist sequence similarity added in when clustering inside HLA-allele-positive subsets. Repertoires with fewer than 30,000 or more than 120,000 public chains were left out of co-occurrence clustering, as were several repertoires with anomalous nucleotide sharing. Held by TCRdb, this immuneACCESS table contains in-frame sequences only and omits some clones. Under half of the omission traces to an unresolved V gene where checked; the cause of the rest is unknown. Clonal size and the V and J genes are those of that table, whereas D and trimming came from the DNA. The sample records roughly 150,000 clones, 70% to 80% of which are singletons. About 6.8% of the sample comes from the top ten.

Worth noting for this clone: Its antigen target is currently unknown. No much larger clone is present one base from it, and per-base qualities are unavailable.

The cohort consisted of 600 to 700 healthy bone marrow donors. At the time of sampling, all cohort members were nominally healthy, though unrecorded immune exposures were likely present. The donor tested CMV seropositive and was one of the 289 seropositive cohort members. Each donor provided a peripheral blood sample, and peripheral blood mononuclear cells were used for TCR beta sequencing. Genomic DNA extraction from the blood cell samples was performed with the Qiagen DNeasy Blood Extraction Kit. The rearranged segments are TRBV6-5 and TRBJ2-5, with TRBD2 tentatively as D gene (5 bases match). Sequencing used PBMCs. The sequence was obtained from a man aged 35 to 55 in good health and CMV-seropositive. The nucleotides read TGTGCCAGCAGTACGGGGAGAGAGACCCAGTACTTC. Its protein product is CASSTGRETQYF.